This TCR beta chain was retrieved from a study of CD8+ T cells in alopecia areata (dated by TCRdb to the late 2010s). About the study as a whole: To study T cell clonal expansion in alopecia areata, the researchers applied high-throughput TCRbeta sequencing to both the C3H/HeJ mouse model and human patients. TCRbeta CDR3 regions were amplified by immunoSEQ multiplex PCR with 35 Vbeta forward and 13 Jbeta reverse primers. Clonality in the scalp was compared among normal scalp (n=4), patchy alopecia areata scalp (n=8), and alopecia totalis/universalis scalp (n=8). RNA came from the PAXgene miRNA kit for fixed scalp, the miRNeasy kit for PBMCs, and the RNeasy kit for mouse skin. Scalp tissue and sorted CD4+ and CD8+ peripheral blood T cells from patchy and totalis/universalis alopecia areata patients and from healthy controls were covered by human TCRbeta sequencing.

Sequences GTSNPN (CDR1) and SVGIG (CDR2) are obtained from the germline V gene (reference sequence). Reading from cysteine to phenylalanine, the CDR3 counts 13 amino acids. This entry keeps only the CDR3 DNA: 39 bases, framed from base 1. V gives up 2 bases and J gives up 3 bases, and the segment between their germline ends measures 9 bases. A word on this clone: Its antigen remains undetermined. Base-call qualities are not available, and no considerably larger clone is one nucleotide away.

PBMCs were isolated by density centrifugation and stained for CD3, CD4 and CD8, after which CD4+ and CD8+ T cells were sorted on a FACSAria. Scalp biopsies and blood samples were provided by unaffected controls. The research as a whole found: Compared with normal scalp, lesional scalp had higher clonality and more expanded CD8+ clones, particularly in alopecia totalis/universalis, a pattern that suggests antigenic drive. Scalp TCR repertoire analysis is complicated because resident alphabeta T cells in normal human skin are also sequenced, whereas mouse skin is dominated by gammadelta T cells. TCR sequences shared between patients were less clear than in mice, possibly partly because of HLA diversity in the patient population.

The protocol used for the library was the immunoSEQ multiplex PCR assay. To provide template for TCR sequencing, every sample had RNA extracted and reverse transcribed into cDNA. First-strand cDNA was synthesized with SuperScript III using a 2:1 mix of oligo-dT and random hexamers. A synthetic immune receptor repertoire was used to gauge amplification bias, and whatever bias remained was removed computationally. The original methods were these. Raw reads were preprocessed for error removal, and CDR3 was defined according to IMGT conventions as running from the conserved cysteine to phenylalanine. To get clonality, Shannon entropy was normalized by log2 of the number of productive unique TCRs and the result was subtracted from 1. Whether each scalp clone was CD4 or CD8 was inferred by checking scalp TCRbeta sequences against the CD4 and CD8 repertoires from sorted blood. TCRdb retrieved this table from immuneACCESS and kept in-frame rearrangements only. Not all clones are present; in checked studies, unresolved V genes account for under half, and no reason is known for the remainder. V, J and clone size are taken as reported in that table, and D and trimming were inferred from the DNA itself. Counted in this sample were 200,000 or so clones; roughly 56% of them appeared once. Roughly 5.3% of the sample is in the top ten clones.

Recombination joined TRBV30 with TRBJ2-3, and the D gene may be TRBD1, 6 bases matching. The sequence came from a human donor in good health. The sequencing input was CD8+ T cells sorted from blood. The nucleotides read TGTGCCTGGAGTCCCACAGGGACAGATACGCAGTATTTT. This yields the protein CAWSPTGTDTQYF.